This entry lists 22 T cell receptor beta chains sequenced from one sample in a study of PD-1 blockade in classical Hodgkin lymphoma. Clones were read by immunoSEQ multiplex PCR, and TCRdb kept only the in-frame ones, dropping some. This sample yields over 50,000 clones, of which 70% to 90% are seen a single time; about 8.1% belongs to the top ten. As to time point: cycle 4 day 1 (C4D1), after 6 weeks of nivolumab. Every patient relapsed after autologous stem cell transplantation, and brentuximab vedotin exposure varied. The input for sequencing was peripheral blood mononuclear cells (PBMCs), taken before the fourth cycle of nivolumab. The origin of the receptors is a human donor with classical Hodgkin lymphoma.

The chain recombines TRBV10-3 with TRBJ1-1, with D possibly TRBD1 on 5 matching bases. The CDR3 has 13 amino acids. Trimming removed 5 bases from V and 3 bases from J, with 10 bases in between. CDR1 is ENHRY, CDR2 SYGVKD, per germline. In nucleotides, the CDR3 is TGTGCCATCAGTACAGGATTGGACACTGAAGCTTTCTTT. Translation gives CAISTGLDTEAFF.

Only one count was recorded for this clone. The V gene is TRBV6-6, the J gene TRBJ1-1; unclear D gene. CDR1 MNHNY and CDR2 SVGAGI come from the germline V gene (reference sequence). The CDR3 covers 15 residues. V lost 6 bases and J lost 4, with 18 bases in between. The CDR3 sequence: CASSPIGEGGTEAFF. The CDR3 DNA reads as TGTGCCAGCAGCCCCATCGGGGAGGGTGGCACTGAAGCTTTCTTT.

Sample share makes this clone medium-sized (0.01 to 0.1%). The rearrangement links TRBV2 to TRBJ2-7; TRBD2 matches 7 bases. The CDR3 has 16 residues. The junction had 10 bases not matched to a gene; V was cut back by 3 bases and J by 2 bases. Germline CDR1 reads SNHLY; CDR2 reads FYNNEI. This CDR3 is CASSELTIGGTYEQYF. The CDR3 nucleotides are TGTGCCAGCAGTGAGTTAACGATCGGGGGGACCTACGAGCAGTACTTC. Full variable domain (missing parts from reference TRBV2 and TRBJ2-7): EPEVTQTPSHQVTQMGQEVILRCVPISNHLYFYWYRQILGQKVEFLVSFYNNEISEKSEIFDDQFSVERPDGSNFTLKIRSTKLEDSAMYFCASSELTIGGTYEQYFGPGTRLTVT.

The genes are TRBV11-3 and TRBJ2-3; perhaps TRBD1 as D (6 bases). Germline-derived CDR1 and CDR2 are SGHNT and YENEEA. Deletions cut 1 base from V and 2 bases from J, with 10 bases between. This CDR3 contains 15 residues. This chain's CDR3 is CASSLGRTATDTQYF. The CDR3 DNA is TGTGCCAGCAGCTTAGGACGGACAGCCACAGATACGCAGTATTTT.

This chain uses TRBV28 with TRBJ2-7, with 8 bases that match TRBD1. Losses at the gene ends were 6 bases for V and 7 bases for J; bases not matched to a gene: 8. The CDR3 consists of 13 residues. CDR1 and CDR2 from the germline V gene are MDHEN and SYDVKM. The CDR3 protein is CASRRQGSGEQYF. CDR3 DNA: TGTGCCAGCAGGCGACAGGGGTCGGGTGAGCAGTACTTC.

J is TRBJ2-7 and V is TRBV18, with D unclear. Trimming removed 2 bases from V and 3 bases from J, with 14 bases in between. The CDR3 is made up of 15 amino acids. CDR1 and CDR2 from the germline V gene are KGHSH and LQKENI. The CDR3 DNA reads TGTGCCAGCTCACCAAATGGGCAGGCCAGCTACGAGCAGTACTTC. It specifies CASSPNGQASYEQYF.

This clone was recorded only once. This chain joins TRBV5-1 and TRBJ2-1; D is unresolved. The germline V gene has CDR1 SGHRS and CDR2 YFSETQ. The V end lost 1 base, the J end lost 6 bases, and 5 bases lay between the germline ends. The CDR3 loop spans 12 amino acids. CDR3 sequence (DNA): TGCGCCAGCAGCTTGAATTTCAATGAGCAGTTCTTC. Translating gives CASSLNFNEQFF.

The chain employs TRBV5-1 and TRBJ2-2; D is ambiguous. The V gene lost 0 bases and the J gene lost 8 bases, with 11 bases spanning the gap. The CDR3 spans 14 residues. In germline, CDR1 is SGHRS, CDR2 YFSETQ. DNA for the CDR3: TGCGCCAGCAGCTTGGGACGGGCCGGGGGGGAGCTGTTTTTT. Its translation is CASSLGRAGGELFF. The full variable domain, with the rest looked up from reference TRBV5-1 and TRBJ2-2, is KAGVTQTPRYLIKTRGQQVTLSCSPISGHRSVSWYQQTPGQGLQFLFEYFSETQRNKGNFPGRFSGRQFSNSRSEMNVSTLELGDSALYLCASSLGRAGGELFFGEGSRLTVL.

This clone appeared a few times. The CDR3: CASSEIRHEQYF. DNA for the CDR3: TGTGCCAGCAGTGAAATTAGACACGAGCAGTACTTC. The V and J genes are TRBV2 and TRBJ2-7; D is unclear. The germline V gene encodes CDR1 SNHLY and CDR2 FYNNEI. Trimming stripped 2 bases from V and 5 bases from J, with 7 bases between. The CDR3 extends over 12 amino acids.

This clone was seen a single time. The genes are TRBV28 and TRBJ2-1; D may be TRBD2 (5 bases). Germline CDR1 is MDHEN and CDR2 is SYDVKM. The V and J ends lost 6 bases and 4 bases respectively, with 10 bases between them. The CDR3 has 13 amino acids. The CDR3 reads CASRKGGYNEQFF. In DNA, the CDR3 is TGTGCCAGCAGGAAAGGAGGTTACAATGAGCAGTTCTTC.

V usage is TRBV27 and J usage is TRBJ1-6, with TRBD1 as a possible D gene (6 bases). Germline values: CDR1 MNHEY, CDR2 SMNVEV (reference sequence). The CDR3 runs to 14 residues. Trimming took off 6 bases at V and 4 bases at J, with 10 bases between the two ends. CDR3: CASRQGFYNSPLHF. DNA for the CDR3: TGTGCCAGCAGACAGGGATTTTATAATTCACCCCTCCACTTT.

CDR3: CASSLTPTNEKLFF. CDR3 nucleotide sequence: TGCGCCAGCAGCTTGACCCCAACTAATGAAAAACTGTTTTTT. The V and J genes are TRBV5-1 and TRBJ1-4; D uncertain. CDR1 is SGHRS and CDR2 is YFSETQ in the germline V gene. This CDR3 contains 14 residues. V gave up 1 base and J gave up 0 bases, with 4 bases separating them.

The rearrangement joins TRBV30 to TRBJ1-1, with D possibly matching TRBD1 (6 bases). V lost 4 bases, J lost 4 bases, and 13 bases lay in between. The germline gives CDR1 GTSNPN, CDR2 SVGIG (reference sequence). The CDR3 contains 13 residues. CDR3 coding DNA: TGTGCCTGGAATCAGGGGTATGGCACTGAAGCTTTCTTT. This sequence encodes CAWNQGYGTEAFF.

The gene calls are TRBV4-1 and TRBJ2-5; D is unresolved. Trimming left V 2 bases short and J 2 bases short, with 9 bases between. There are 14 residues in the CDR3. The germline gives CDR1 MGHRA, CDR2 YSYEKL. The CDR3 loop reads CASSQSRPQETQYF. CDR3 sequence (DNA): TGCGCCAGCAGCCAATCTAGGCCACAAGAGACCCAGTACTTC.

The chain employs TRBV30 and TRBJ2-2; the D gene could be TRBD1 or TRBD2 (5 bases each). V lost 4 bases to trimming and J lost 2 bases, with 11 bases between them. The CDR3 runs 14 residues. Germline assignment: CDR1 GTSNPN and CDR2 SVGIG (reference sequence). The CDR3: CAWTPGRNTGELFF. In DNA, the CDR3 is TGTGCCTGGACCCCAGGGAGAAACACCGGGGAGCTGTTTTTT.

V usage is TRBV5-1 and J usage is TRBJ2-3; no definite D call. Germline CDR1 reads SGHRS; CDR2 reads YFSETQ. V was pared by 0 bases and J by 0 bases, with 8 bases between. The CDR3 has 15 amino acids. The CDR3 spells CASSLGWGSTDTQYF. The CDR3, as DNA: TGCGCCAGCAGCTTGGGTTGGGGAAGCACAGATACGCAGTATTTT.

The chain joins TRBV30 to TRBJ1-3; D might be TRBD1 (5 bases). This CDR3 spans 15 amino acids. V lost 2 bases and J lost 3, with 14 bases in between. Germline lookup yields CDR1 GTSNPN and CDR2 SVGIG (reference sequence). The CDR3 DNA is TGTGCCTGGAGTCGGTGGGGACCTGGTGGAAACACCATATATTTT. Residues: CAWSRWGPGGNTIYF. The variable domain in full, with the rest retrieved from reference TRBV30 and TRBJ1-3, is SQTIHQWPATLVQPVGSPLSLECTVEGTSNPNLYWYRQAAGRGLQLLFYSVGIGQISSEVPQNLSASRPQDRQFILSSKKLLLSDSGFYLCAWSRWGPGGNTIYFGEGSWLTVV.

The chain couples TRBV5-1 to TRBJ2-2; the D is unclear. V dropped 2 bases and J dropped 5 bases, with 10 bases sitting between them. Germline CDR1 reads SGHRS; CDR2 reads YFSETQ. CDR3 length: 14 residues. The CDR3 bases are TGCGCCAGCAGCTTAGGAGTATCAACCGGGGAGCTGTTTTTT. Protein sequence: CASSLGVSTGELFF.

This clone was found a few times. The V and J genes are TRBV5-4 and TRBJ2-5; 7 bases line up with TRBD2. This CDR3 spans 16 amino acids. The J segment lost 2 bases and the V segment lost 4 bases, leaving 11 bases of the junction unmatched. The germline CDR1 and CDR2 sequences are SGHNT and YYREEE (reference sequence). CDR3 coding DNA: TGTGCCAGCAGCACCTGGCGGGGGACCACACAAGAGACCCAGTACTTC. Translation: CASSTWRGTTQETQYF.

This chain links TRBV7-9 with TRBJ1-1; TRBD1 aligns across 8 bases. CDR1 is SEHNR and CDR2 is FQNEAQ in the germline V gene (reference sequence). V shed 5 bases and J 10 bases; nucleotides not matched to a gene: 12. The CDR3 extends over 14 amino acids. This CDR3 is CASSLSGGGLGAFF. DNA for the CDR3: TGTGCCAGCAGCCTCTCAGGGGGCGGGTTGGGAGCTTTCTTT.

The chain has TRBV7-3 and TRBJ2-3; 8 bases are shared with TRBD2. Germline CDR1 reads SGHTA; CDR2 reads FQGTGA. The CDR3 loop spans 17 amino acids. The V and J ends lost 5 bases and 6 bases, in that order; junction bases with no gene match: 16. CDR3 DNA: TGTGCCAGCAGCCCTTCAGCGGGGGTCTTGCGTTTGGATACGCAGTATTTT. It encodes CASSPSAGVLRLDTQYF.

The sample holds one count of this clone. This chain uses TRBV4-1 with TRBJ1-6, with D perhaps TRBD1 (5 bases). The CDR3 is 16 residues long. CDR1 is MGHRA and CDR2 is YSYEKL in the germline V gene. V dropped 2 bases and J dropped 5 bases, with 13 bases sitting between them. The CDR3 DNA follows: TGCGCCAGCAGCCAAAGGAGGACGGGGGATAATTCACCCCTCCACTTT. Protein: CASSQRRTGDNSPLHF.